The entry below gives a single T cell receptor (beta chain) sequence along with its context. The repertoire was sequenced with immunoSEQ multiplex PCR; TCRdb's copy has only in-frame clones and lacks some. The repertoire holds tens of thousands of clones, with 65% to 75% as singletons. Unstimulated PBMCs were sorted into CD3+CD4+ and CD3+CD8+ populations. This record comes from a study of T cell clones after liver transplantation. Study-level background: Post-transplant blood was tracked for graft-donor-reactive T cell clones identified in a pre-transplant mixed lymphocyte reaction.

V shed 6 bases and J 4 bases; nucleotides not matched to a gene: 16. Germline loops: CDR1 MGHRA, CDR2 YSYEKL. The CDR3 spans 18 residues. The sequence was collected from a human donor who received a liver transplant. The source was CD4+ T cells from blood, collected before liver transplant. The chain uses TRBV4-1 and TRBJ2-1; 9 bases map to TRBD1. The CDR3 nucleotides read TGCGCCAGCAGTTACACAACGGGTACAGGGGGCAAATACAATGAGCAGTTCTTC. It codes for CASSYTTGTGGKYNEQFF.